The 22 T cell receptor beta chains in this list originate from one sample, sequenced in a study of T cells in Graves' hyperthyroidism and ophthalmopathy. Researchers amplified the TCR beta CDR3 regions from RNA transcripts. Researchers ran a first-round RT-PCR on the TCR CDR3 using the HTBI primer set. MiXCR, applied by TCRdb to the multiplex PCR reads, yields one record per CDR3 protein. The sample lists fewer than 600,000 distinct CDR3 sequences; about 14% were seen once. Source material: blood. The source is a woman aged 40 to 55 with Graves' hyperthyroidism.

This clonotype was seen ten or more times. V is TRBV11-2 and J is TRBJ2-5; D perhaps matches TRBD1 (6 bases). CDR3 length: 16 residues. Germline CDR1 is SGHAT and CDR2 is FQNNGV. V dropped 5 bases and J dropped 0 bases, with 16 bases sitting between them. CDR3 protein: CASSDRDISYQETQYF. CDR3 DNA sequence: TGTGCCAGCAGCGACCGGGACATCAGTTACCAAGAGACCCAGTACTTC.

In this sample, this clonotype turned up a few times. This rearrangement joins TRBV7-3 to TRBJ2-6, with D perhaps matching TRBD1 or TRBD2 (6 bases each). The CDR3 is 17 residues long. V was clipped by 5 bases and J by 4 bases, with 18 bases between them. The germline CDR1 and CDR2 sequences are SGHTA and FQGTGA. Here the CDR3 reads CASSGKMGGVGANVLTF. The CDR3 coding sequence is TGTGCCAGCAGCGGAAAAATGGGGGGCGTCGGGGCCAACGTCCTGACTTTC.

This clonotype has just a few counts. The V and J genes are TRBV5-1 and TRBJ2-2, with D perhaps matching TRBD1 (6 bases). CDR3 length: 17 amino acids. V gave up 0 bases and J gave up 5 bases, with 17 bases separating them. Germline-derived CDR1 and CDR2 are SGHRS and YFSETQ. DNA of the CDR3: TGCGCCAGCAGCTTGGAAGGCAGGGGTTCTTGGACCGGGGAGCTGTTTTTT. Translating gives CASSLEGRGSWTGELFF. Full variable domain (outside the CDR3, taken from reference TRBV5-1 and TRBJ2-2): KAGVTQTPRYLIKTRGQQVTLSCSPISGHRSVSWYQQTPGQGLQFLFEYFSETQRNKGNFPGRFSGRQFSNSRSEMNVSTLELGDSALYLCASSLEGRGSWTGELFFGEGSRLTVL.

This clonotype was picked up many times. The chain couples TRBV30 to TRBJ2-5; D not certain. Germline V gene data show CDR1 as GTSNPN and CDR2 as SVGIG (reference sequence). The CDR3 runs 13 residues. V was cut by 5 bases and J by 2 bases, with 12 bases left in between. The CDR3 loop is CAWSSNLQETQYF. The CDR3 DNA follows: TGTGCCTGGTCGTCTAACTTACAAGAGACCCAGTACTTC.

This clonotype was detected ten times or more. The chain employs TRBV30 and TRBJ2-3; D gene ambiguous. The CDR3 runs to 12 residues. Germline lookup yields CDR1 GTSNPN and CDR2 SVGIG (reference sequence). Trimming pared 8 bases from V and 4 bases from J, leaving 13 bases between. The CDR3 loop is CAGDIGADTQYF. The CDR3 bases are TGTGCCGGCGATATCGGCGCAGATACGCAGTATTTT.

The sample holds many counts of this clonotype. The genes are TRBV20-1 and TRBJ2-1; 15 positions agree with TRBD2. Germline V lookup: CDR1 DFQATT, CDR2 SNEGSKA (reference sequence). The ends lost 8 bases at V and 9 bases at J; junction bases unmatched: 17. The CDR3 covers 17 residues. The CDR3, as DNA: TGCAGTCCCCGACGGACTAGCGGGAGGGCCGGGCGCGGTGAGCAGTTCTTC. Its translation: CSPRRTSGRAGRGEQFF.

This rearrangement joins TRBV6-1 to TRBJ1-1; 8 bases are a match to TRBD1. V lost 8 bases to trimming and J lost 4 bases; unmatched junction nucleotides: 9. Germline V CDR1 and CDR2: MNHNS, SASEGT. The CDR3 has 14 residues. CDR3 DNA: TGTGCCAGCTTCAACAGGGGGATAGGCACTGAAGCTTTCTTT. Its protein product is CASFNRGIGTEAFF.

This clonotype was seen a few times. The V gene is TRBV29-1, the J gene TRBJ2-1; D gene unclear. Germline V gives CDR1 SQVTM, CDR2 ANQGSEA. Between the trimmed V and J ends, which lost 6 bases and 10 bases, there was a span of 19 bases. This CDR3 spans 13 amino acids. The CDR3 loop reads CSVPQVQREEQFF. The CDR3 DNA is TGCAGCGTGCCGCAGGTCCAGCGTGAGGAGCAGTTCTTC.

By share, this clonotype ranks as medium-sized. J is TRBJ2-7 and V is TRBV11-2; 8 bases are a match to TRBD2. V was pared by 5 bases and J by 6 bases, with 9 bases of the junction left unmatched. The CDR3 is made up of 14 amino acids. From germline, CDR1 is SGHAT and CDR2 FQNNGV. The CDR3 sequence is CASSRPSGSGEQYF. CDR3 DNA sequence: TGTGCCAGCAGCCGACCCAGCGGGAGCGGCGAGCAGTACTTC. Full variable domain (remainder filled in from reference TRBV11-2 and TRBJ2-7): EAGVAQSPRYKIIEKRQSVAFWCNPISGHATLYWYQQILGQGPKLLIQFQNNGVVDDSQLPKDRFSAERLKGVDSTLKIQPAKLEDSAVYLCASSRPSGSGEQYFGPGTRLTVT.

This clonotype was seen a handful of times. At one of its ends the junction is not consistent with the germline gene, which may arise from a read error. V usage is TRBV7-9 and J usage is TRBJ2-1, with unresolved D. The CDR3 loop spans 13 amino acids. Looked up from germline, CDR1 is SEHNR and CDR2 is FQNEAQ (reference sequence). CDR3 DNA: TGTACCAGCAGCTTAGTGGGCTACAATGAGCAGTTCTTC. Protein: CTSSLVGYNEQFF. Looking up the rest from reference TRBV7-9 and TRBJ2-1 gives the full variable domain: DTGVSQNPRHKITKRGQNVTFRCDPISEHNRLYWYRQTLGQGPEFLTYFQNEAQLEKSRLLSDRFSAERPKGSFSTLEIQRTEQGDSAMYLCTSSLVGYNEQFFGPGTRLTVL.

This clonotype came up a few times. V usage is TRBV6-1 and J usage is TRBJ1-2; no definite D call. Germline CDR1 reads MNHNS; CDR2 reads SASEGT. The germline V and J ends were trimmed by 7 bases and 0 bases, with 9 bases remaining between them. The CDR3 totals 13 residues. CDR3 DNA sequence: TGTGCCAGCAATCGCCAAACTAACTATGGCTACACCTTC. Its protein is CASNRQTNYGYTF.

This clonotype was seen at least ten times. CDR3 in amino acids: CSARDLAGGPETQYF. For the CDR3, the DNA is TGCAGTGCTAGAGATCTAGCGGGAGGGCCTGAGACCCAGTACTTC. The chain joins TRBV20-1 to TRBJ2-5; 12 bases are a match to TRBD2. This CDR3 comprises 15 residues. In germline, CDR1 is DFQATT, CDR2 SNEGSKA (reference sequence). V was pared by 0 bases and J by 5 bases, with 4 bases of the junction left unmatched.

The rearrangement joins TRBV7-9 to TRBJ2-5; D is unresolved. Trimming removed 5 bases at V and 4 bases at J, with 11 bases between. Germline V gene lookup returns CDR1 SEHNR and CDR2 FQNEAQ (reference sequence). The length of the CDR3 is 13 residues. The CDR3, as DNA: TGTGCCAGCAGCCCCCCATCCCGAGAGACCCAGTACTTC. It encodes CASSPPSRETQYF.

This clonotype was seen a few times. V is TRBV7-3 and J is TRBJ2-2; 7 bases map to TRBD2. The germline V gene encodes CDR1 SGHTA and CDR2 FQGTGA. This CDR3 spans 14 amino acids. V trimming: 5 bases; J trimming: 7 bases; junction bases outside the gene matches: 7. CDR3 loop: CASSTTSADGELFF. In DNA form, the CDR3 reads TGTGCCAGCAGCACCACTAGCGCGGACGGGGAGCTGTTTTTT.

At least ten counts were recorded for this clonotype. The gene calls are TRBV2 and TRBJ2-1; 8 bases match TRBD2. CDR1 and CDR2 (germline): SNHLY, FYNNEI. J gave up 0 bases and V 5 bases, and 9 bases lay outside the gene matches. The CDR3 has 17 residues. The CDR3 coding sequence is TGTGCCAGCAGTCTTGCGGGGGGACTATACTCCTACAATGAGCAGTTCTTC. This gives the protein CASSLAGGLYSYNEQFF.

This clonotype was found many times. The chain has TRBV30 and TRBJ1-5; TRBD1 aligns across 7 bases. The CDR3 has 14 residues. Germline-derived CDR1 and CDR2 are GTSNPN and SVGIG (reference sequence). V was pared by 2 bases and J by 4 bases, with 5 bases of the junction left unmatched. In DNA form, the CDR3 reads TGTGCCTGGAGTTCCGGGACAGCTAATCAGCCCCAGCATTTT. Its translation: CAWSSGTANQPQHF.

In this sample, this clonotype turned up many times. This chain joins TRBV12-3 or TRBV12-4 and TRBJ1-5; 10 nucleotides agree with TRBD1. V lost 4 bases and J lost 7; bases outside the gene matches: 7. This CDR3 has 15 residues. This CDR3 is CASSSGTGAEQPQHF. Here the CDR3 DNA reads TGTGCCAGCAGTTCAGGGACAGGGGCAGAGCAGCCCCAGCATTTT.

There are many counts of this clonotype. The V gene is TRBV20-1, the J gene TRBJ2-7; D may be TRBD1 or TRBD2 (6 bases each). Germline V gene sequence: CDR1 DFQATT, CDR2 SNEGSKA (reference sequence). The CDR3 has 15 residues. V was shortened by 1 base and J by 6 bases, with 19 bases between the two germline ends. This CDR3 is CSARAWEKGGVEQYF. In DNA form, the CDR3 reads TGCAGTGCTAGAGCGTGGGAAAAGGGGGGAGTCGAGCAGTACTTC.

The table lists this clonotype with a few counts. V gene TRBV24-1 combines with J gene TRBJ2-5; no firm D call. The CDR3 runs to 15 residues. The ends were cut back, 5 bases at V and 1 base at J, with 13 bases in the middle. Germline CDR1 reads KGHDR; CDR2 reads SFDVKD. The DNA of the CDR3 is TGTGCCACCAGTGCCCCGGTTGGACGCCAAGAGACCCAGTACTTC. Protein: CATSAPVGRQETQYF.

This clonotype was seen more than once but under ten times. A much larger clone lies a single base off, so this may be a read error. This chain links TRBV28 with TRBJ2-7, with D possibly being TRBD2 (5 bases). V lost 5 bases to trimming and J lost 3 bases, with 14 bases between them. CDR3 length: 14 amino acids. Germline CDR1 is MDHEN and CDR2 is SYDVKM. The CDR3 region is CASSRVGSYYEQYF. In DNA form, the CDR3 reads TGTGCCAGCAGTCGCGTAGGGAGCTACTACGAGCAGTACTTC.

The rearrangement uses TRBV15 and TRBJ1-5; 10 nucleotides align to TRBD1. The CDR3 consists of 17 residues. CDR1 and CDR2 from the germline V gene are LNHNV and YYDKDF (reference sequence). Trimming at V came to 0 bases and at J to 1 base, leaving 3 bases not matched to a gene. The CDR3 nucleotides are TGTGCCACCAGCAGAGATGGGACAGGGGAGAGCAATCAGCCCCAGCATTTT. As protein: CATSRDGTGESNQPQHF.

In its sample, this clonotype was seen many times. This sequence joins TRBV14 and TRBJ1-1; D not resolved. The CDR3 loop spans 14 amino acids. The germline V gene has CDR1 SGHDN and CDR2 FVKESK. The V end was cut by 4 bases, the J end by 6 bases, with 15 bases between. The DNA of the CDR3 is TGTGCCAGCAGCCTAAGGGTTTCGGCCTCTGAAGCTTTCTTT. Translated, it gives CASSLRVSASEAFF.